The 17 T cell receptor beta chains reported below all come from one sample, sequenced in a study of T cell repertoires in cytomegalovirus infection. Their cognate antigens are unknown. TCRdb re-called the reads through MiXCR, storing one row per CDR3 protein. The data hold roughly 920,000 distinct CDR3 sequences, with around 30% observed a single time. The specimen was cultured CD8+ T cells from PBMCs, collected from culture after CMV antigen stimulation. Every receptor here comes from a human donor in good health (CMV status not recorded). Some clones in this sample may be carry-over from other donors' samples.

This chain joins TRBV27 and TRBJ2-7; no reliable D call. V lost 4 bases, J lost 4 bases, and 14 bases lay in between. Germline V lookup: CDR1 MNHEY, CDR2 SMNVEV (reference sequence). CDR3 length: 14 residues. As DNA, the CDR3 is TGTGCCAGCAGTTCCCAACGTGACCTATACGAGCAGTACGTC. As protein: CASSSQRDLYEQYV.

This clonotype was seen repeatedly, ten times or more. DNA for the CDR3: TGTGCCAGCAGCTCAACCGGGACCAGAGCTTACAATGAGCAGTTCTTC. As protein: CASSSTGTRAYNEQFF. The V and J genes are TRBV5-6 and TRBJ2-1, with D perhaps given as TRBD1 or TRBD2 (5 bases each). Germline loops: CDR1 SGHDT, CDR2 YYEEEE. CDR3 length: 16 residues. The V gene lost 3 bases and the J gene lost 4 bases, with 17 bases spanning the gap.

The CDR3 region is CASSYLDRRRTDTQYF. For the CDR3, the DNA is TGTGCCAGCAGTTACCTCGACAGGAGACGCACAGATACGCAGTATTTT. The chain is built from TRBV6-6 and TRBJ2-3; D might be TRBD1 (6 bases). Between the trimmed V and J ends, which lost 2 bases and 1 base, there was a span of 13 bases. Germline loops: CDR1 MNHNY, CDR2 SVGAGI (reference sequence). This CDR3 is 16 amino acids long.

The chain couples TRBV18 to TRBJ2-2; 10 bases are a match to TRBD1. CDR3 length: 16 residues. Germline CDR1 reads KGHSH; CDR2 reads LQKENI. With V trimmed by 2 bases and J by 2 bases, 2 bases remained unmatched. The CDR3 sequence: CASSPGQGENTGELFF. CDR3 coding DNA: TGTGCCAGCTCACCAGGACAGGGGGAAAACACCGGGGAGCTGTTTTTT.

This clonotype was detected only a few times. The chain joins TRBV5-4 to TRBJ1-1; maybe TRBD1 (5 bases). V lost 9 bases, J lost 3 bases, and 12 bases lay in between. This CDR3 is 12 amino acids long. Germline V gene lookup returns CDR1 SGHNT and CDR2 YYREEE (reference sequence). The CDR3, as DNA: TGTGCCACCGCGGACACCGACACTGAAGCTTTCTTT. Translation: CATADTDTEAFF.

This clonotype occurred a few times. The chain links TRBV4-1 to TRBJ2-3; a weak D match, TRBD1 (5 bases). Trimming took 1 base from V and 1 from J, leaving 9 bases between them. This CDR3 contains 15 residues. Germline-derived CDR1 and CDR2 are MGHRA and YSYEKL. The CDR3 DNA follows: TGCGCCAGCAGCCAAGTATCCAGGGGCACAGATACGCAGTATTTT. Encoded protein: CASSQVSRGTDTQYF.

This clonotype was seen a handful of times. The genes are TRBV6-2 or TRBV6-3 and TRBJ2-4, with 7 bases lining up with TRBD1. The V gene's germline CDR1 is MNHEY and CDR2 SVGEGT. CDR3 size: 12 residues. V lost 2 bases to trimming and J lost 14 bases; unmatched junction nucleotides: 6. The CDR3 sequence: CASSYTTGTEYF. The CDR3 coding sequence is TGTGCCAGCAGTTACACGACCGGGACAGAGTACTTC.

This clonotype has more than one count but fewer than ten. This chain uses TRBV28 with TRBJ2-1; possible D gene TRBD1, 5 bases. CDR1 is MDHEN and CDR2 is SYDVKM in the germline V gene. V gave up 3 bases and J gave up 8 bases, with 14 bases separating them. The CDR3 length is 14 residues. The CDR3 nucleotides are TGTGCCAGCAGTTTCCCAGGGTTGGTGGATGAGCAGTTCTTC. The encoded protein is CASSFPGLVDEQFF.

Written as DNA, the CDR3 is TGTGCCAGCAGCGTAGCAGGGGCACCCTTCCACGAGCAGTACTTC. It codes for CASSVAGAPFHEQYF. The J gene is TRBJ2-7, the V gene TRBV9; maybe TRBD1 (6 bases). The CDR3 has 15 amino acids. Trimming stripped 0 bases from V and 5 bases from J, with 15 bases between. Germline V gene lookup returns CDR1 SGDLS and CDR2 YYNGEE.

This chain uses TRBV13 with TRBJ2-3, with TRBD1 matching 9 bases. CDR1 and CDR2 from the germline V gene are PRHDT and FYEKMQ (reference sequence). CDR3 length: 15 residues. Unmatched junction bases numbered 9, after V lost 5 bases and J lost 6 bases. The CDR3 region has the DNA TGTGCCAGCAGCCGCCGGGACAGGGAATCGGATACGCAGTATTTT. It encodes CASSRRDRESDTQYF.

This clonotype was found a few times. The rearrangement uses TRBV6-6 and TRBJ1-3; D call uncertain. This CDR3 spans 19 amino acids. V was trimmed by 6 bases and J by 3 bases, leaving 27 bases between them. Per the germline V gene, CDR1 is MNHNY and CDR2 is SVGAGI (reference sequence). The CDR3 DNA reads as TGTGCCAGCAGCTTATCGCCCCCCCTTCGACCTGGTCATGGAAACACCATATATTTT. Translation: CASSLSPPLRPGHGNTIYF.

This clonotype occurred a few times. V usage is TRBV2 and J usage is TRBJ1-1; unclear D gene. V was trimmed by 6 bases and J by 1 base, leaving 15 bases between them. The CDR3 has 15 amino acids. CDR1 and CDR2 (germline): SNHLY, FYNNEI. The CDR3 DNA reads TGTGCCAGCAGGCTCGAACCGGTACCGAACACTGAAGCTTTCTTT. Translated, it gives CASRLEPVPNTEAFF.

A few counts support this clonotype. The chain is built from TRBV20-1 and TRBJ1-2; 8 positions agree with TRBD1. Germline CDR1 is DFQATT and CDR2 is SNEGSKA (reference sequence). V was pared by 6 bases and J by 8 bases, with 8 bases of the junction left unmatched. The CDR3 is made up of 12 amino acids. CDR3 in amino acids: CSAPGTGGGYTF. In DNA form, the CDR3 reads TGCAGTGCACCCGGGACAGGCGGGGGCTACACCTTC.

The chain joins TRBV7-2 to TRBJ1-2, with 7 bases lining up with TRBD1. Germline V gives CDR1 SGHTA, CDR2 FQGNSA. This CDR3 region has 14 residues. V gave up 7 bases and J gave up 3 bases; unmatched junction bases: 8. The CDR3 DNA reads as TGTGCCAGCATCGCCGAGACAGGGTACTATGGCTACACCTTC. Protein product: CASIAETGYYGYTF.

CDR3 region: CASSAGRTNTEAFF. CDR3 nucleotides: TGTGCCAGTAGTGCCGGACGGACGAACACTGAAGCTTTCTTT. The V and J genes are TRBV19 and TRBJ1-1; the D is unclear. Between the trimmed V and J ends, which lost 5 bases and 1 base, there was a span of 11 bases. Per germline, CDR1 LNHDA and CDR2 SQIVND (reference sequence). The CDR3 consists of 14 residues.

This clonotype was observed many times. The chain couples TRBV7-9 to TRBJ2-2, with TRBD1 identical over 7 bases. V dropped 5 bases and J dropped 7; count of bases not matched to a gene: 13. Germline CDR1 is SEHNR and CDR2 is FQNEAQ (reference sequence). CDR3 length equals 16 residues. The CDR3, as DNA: TGTGCCAGCAGCCCCATTGGACAGGAATCATTCGGGGAGCTGTTTTTT. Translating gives CASSPIGQESFGELFF.

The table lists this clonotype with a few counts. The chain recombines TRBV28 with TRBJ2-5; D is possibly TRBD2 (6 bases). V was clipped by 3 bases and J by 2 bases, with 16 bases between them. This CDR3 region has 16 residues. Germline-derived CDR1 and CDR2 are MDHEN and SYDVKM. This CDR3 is CASSFIGGDLQETQYF. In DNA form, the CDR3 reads TGTGCCAGCAGTTTCATCGGGGGTGATCTTCAAGAGACCCAGTACTTC.